The 30 T cell receptor beta chains in this list originate from one sample, sequenced in a study of blood T cells in healthy people across ages. Next came a second PCR, run for about 7 to 12 cycles, which used a sample-barcoded 5' primer along with a J-beta primer mix. TCRdb reanalysed the 5' RACE reads using MiXCR and keeps one entry per CDR3 protein. Of roughly 830,000 distinct CDR3 sequences detected, 62% appear once; the ten largest clones hold roughly 25%. Sequenced material: blood. These receptors came from a man aged 25 to 40 in good health.

This chain uses TRBV6-2 or TRBV6-3 with TRBJ2-5; the D is unclear. V was cut by 0 bases and J by 1 base, with 9 bases left in between. CDR1 and CDR2 from the germline V gene are MNHEY and SVGEGT. This CDR3 comprises 15 residues. CDR3 DNA sequence: TGTGCCAGCAGTTACTCGTACAGCCTCCAAGAGACCCAGTACTTC. Translation: CASSYSYSLQETQYF.

As concerns this clonotype: A read error may produce the germline difference seen at one junction end. The chain joins TRBV27 to TRBJ2-4; no definite D call. Germline CDR1 and CDR2: MNHEY and SMNVEV (reference sequence). The CDR3 consists of 11 residues. The CDR3 protein is CASSWENIRYF. In nucleotides, the CDR3 is TGTGCCAGCAGTTGGGAAAACATTCGGTACTTC.

V usage is TRBV5-6 and J usage is TRBJ2-5; 8 nucleotides agree with TRBD1. The V and J ends lost 3 bases and 13 bases, in that order; junction bases with no gene match: 17. CDR1 SGHDT and CDR2 YYEEEE come from the germline V gene. There are 15 residues in the CDR3. The CDR3 sequence is CASSWTGSSSYERYF. CDR3 coding DNA: TGTGCCAGCAGCTGGACAGGGTCAAGCTCCTACGAGCGGTACTTC.

The chain carries TRBV9 and TRBJ2-6; 9 nucleotides match TRBD2. J gave up 0 bases and V 1 base, and 5 bases lay outside the gene matches. CDR3 size: 18 residues. CDR1 is SGDLS and CDR2 is YYNGEE in the germline V gene. The CDR3 sequence is CASSVWASGASGANVLTF. The CDR3 DNA reads TGTGCCAGCAGCGTATGGGCTAGCGGGGCCTCTGGGGCCAACGTCCTGACTTTC.

The chain combines TRBV5-1 with TRBJ1-2, with 7 bases identical to TRBD1. Germline-derived CDR1 and CDR2 are SGHRS and YFSETQ. CDR3 length: 15 residues. V shed 2 bases, J shed 3 bases, and the junction held 7 bases outside the gene matches. The CDR3 sequence: CASSLNRGADYGYTF. DNA of the CDR3: TGCGCCAGCAGCTTAAACAGGGGTGCGGACTATGGCTACACCTTC.

V usage is TRBV7-9 and J usage is TRBJ2-4; tentative D call: TRBD1 (6 bases). CDR1 is SEHNR and CDR2 is FQNEAQ in the germline V gene (reference sequence). The CDR3 loop spans 13 amino acids. Trimming pared 5 bases from V and 6 bases from J, leaving 11 bases between. The CDR3 reads CASSQGYGNIQYF. The CDR3 region has the DNA TGTGCCAGCAGCCAGGGGTATGGAAACATTCAGTACTTC.

This clonotype was detected only once. This rearrangement joins TRBV9 to TRBJ2-3; 7 nucleotides match TRBD2. This CDR3 is 17 amino acids long. The germline gives CDR1 SGDLS, CDR2 YYNGEE. The V gene end was trimmed by 0 bases and the J gene end by 4 bases; junction bases not matched to a gene: 11. CDR3 coding DNA: TGTGCCAGCAGCGTAGTCGGACCCCCCGCGGGGGCAGATACGCAGTATTTT. This codes for CASSVVGPPAGADTQYF.

This clonotype turned up a few times. The chain couples TRBV9 to TRBJ2-5, with D perhaps given as TRBD1 or TRBD2 (6 bases each). The CDR3 loop spans 14 amino acids. The germline CDR1 and CDR2 sequences are SGDLS and YYNGEE. Trimming cost V 6 bases and J 4 bases, with 16 bases left between them. CDR3 DNA: TGTGCCAGCACCCCAGGCAGGGGAGGAGAGACCCAGTACTTC. Translating it yields CASTPGRGGETQYF. Full variable domain (outside the CDR3, taken from reference TRBV9 and TRBJ2-5): DSGVTQTPKHLITATGQRVTLRCSPRSGDLSVYWYQQSLDQGLQFLIQYYNGEERAKGNILERFSAQQFPDLHSELNLSSLELGDSALYFCASTPGRGGETQYFGPGTRLLVL.

The table lists this clonotype with a few counts. V gene TRBV5-1 combines with J gene TRBJ2-3; TRBD2 agrees at 12 bases. This CDR3 has 15 amino acids. CDR1 and CDR2 (germline): SGHRS, YFSETQ. The trim removed 9 bases at V and 2 bases at J, leaving 7 bases unmatched. This CDR3 reads CATARLAGATDTQYF. CDR3 nucleotides: TGCGCCACCGCCAGACTAGCGGGGGCCACAGATACGCAGTATTTT.

CDR3: CASSEFTEAFF. In DNA form, the CDR3 reads TGTGCCAGCAGTGAATTCACTGAAGCTTTCTTT. V usage is TRBV2 and J usage is TRBJ1-1; D is unresolved. CDR1 SNHLY and CDR2 FYNNEI come from the germline V gene. The V gene lost 2 bases and the J gene lost 4 bases, with 2 bases spanning the gap. The CDR3 spans 11 residues.

This rearrangement joins TRBV29-1 to TRBJ2-1, with D possibly matching TRBD2 (7 bases). Germline V gene data show CDR1 as SQVTM and CDR2 as ANQGSEA. CDR3 size: 15 residues. V lost 6 bases, J lost 3 bases, and 18 bases lay in between. Here the CDR3 DNA reads TGCAGCGTCCGCGACGTGGGGGGGCTCTACAATGAGCAGTTCTTC. This sequence encodes CSVRDVGGLYNEQFF.

The chain recombines TRBV20-1 with TRBJ1-5; D is perhaps TRBD1 (5 bases). Germline V gene lookup returns CDR1 DFQATT and CDR2 SNEGSKA (reference sequence). V lost 7 bases, J lost 2 bases, and 12 bases lay in between. The CDR3 length is 13 residues. The CDR3 spells CSGAGDGNQPQHF. CDR3 DNA sequence: TGCAGTGGGGCGGGGGATGGCAATCAGCCCCAGCATTTT.

This clonotype appeared a few times. The DNA for the CDR3 is TGTGCCAGCAGCGCTTCTCCCCAGGGTACGCAGTATTTT. It encodes CASSASPQGTQYF. The V gene is TRBV9, the J gene TRBJ2-3, with D maybe TRBD1 (5 bases). CDR3 length: 13 residues. Trimming pared 3 bases from V and 8 bases from J, leaving 13 bases between. Germline lookup yields CDR1 SGDLS and CDR2 YYNGEE.

CDR3 region: CASSVAVIYGYTF. The DNA of the CDR3 is TGTGCCAGCAGCGTAGCGGTAATCTATGGCTACACCTTC. The V gene is TRBV9, the J gene TRBJ1-2; no definite D call. This CDR3 contains 13 residues. V was cut by 0 bases and J by 4 bases, with 7 bases left in between. Germline CDR1 and CDR2: SGDLS and YYNGEE. The whole variable domain, remainder taken from reference TRBV9 and TRBJ1-2, is DSGVTQTPKHLITATGQRVTLRCSPRSGDLSVYWYQQSLDQGLQFLIQYYNGEERAKGNILERFSAQQFPDLHSELNLSSLELGDSALYFCASSVAVIYGYTFGSGTRLTVV.

A few counts support this clonotype. The J gene is TRBJ1-5, the V gene TRBV12-3 or TRBV12-4; 11 bases are a match to TRBD1. Germline trimming cut 5 bases from V and 2 bases from J; bases unmatched to any gene: 5. This CDR3 region has 16 residues. The CDR3 region is CASSQGQGGGNQPQHF. CDR3 DNA sequence: TGTGCCAGCAGTCAGGGACAGGGGGGCGGCAATCAGCCCCAGCATTTT.

The rearrangement joins TRBV20-1 to TRBJ1-3; D is ambiguous. Trimming removed 6 bases at V and 0 bases at J, with 18 bases between. CDR1 DFQATT and CDR2 SNEGSKA come from the germline V gene (reference sequence). This CDR3 is 16 amino acids long. In nucleotides, the CDR3 is TGCAGTGCGGGCCCTGTGGAGGCTAGCTCTGGAAACACCATATATTTT. Protein: CSAGPVEASSGNTIYF.

In this sample, this clonotype turned up a few times. The rearrangement links TRBV14 to TRBJ2-1; D is undetermined. This CDR3 is built from 12 residues. CDR1 SGHDN and CDR2 FVKESK come from the germline V gene. Trimming took 3 bases from V and 9 from J, leaving 9 bases between them. In nucleotides, the CDR3 is TGTGCCAGCAGCCAGGTAGCCGGTGAGCAGTTCTTC. Residues: CASSQVAGEQFF.

The gene calls are TRBV20-1 and TRBJ2-3; no reliable D call. In germline, CDR1 is DFQATT, CDR2 SNEGSKA (reference sequence). This CDR3 has 11 residues. The V and J ends lost 5 bases and 6 bases respectively, with 9 bases between them. The CDR3: CSARKLDTQYF. The CDR3 DNA reads TGCAGTGCTCGCAAGCTGGATACGCAGTATTTT.

The J gene is TRBJ2-1, the V gene TRBV30; no reliable D call. CDR1 is GTSNPN, CDR2 SVGIG, per germline (reference sequence). The CDR3 extends over 14 amino acids. V lost 0 bases and J lost 5, with 11 bases in between. This chain's CDR3 is CAWSVIRGNNEQFF. CDR3 bases: TGTGCCTGGAGTGTTATTCGAGGTAACAATGAGCAGTTCTTC.

This clonotype was recorded at least ten times. The V gene is TRBV5-6, the J gene TRBJ2-1; D is unclear. This CDR3 is built from 13 residues. CDR1 is SGHDT, CDR2 YYEEEE, per germline. The V and J ends lost 0 bases and 3 bases respectively, with 4 bases between them. DNA of the CDR3: TGTGCCAGCAGCTTGGGACACTACAATGAGCAGTTCTTC. Protein product: CASSLGHYNEQFF.

There are a few counts of this clonotype. The chain links TRBV2 to TRBJ2-1; 12 bases match TRBD2. Trimming at V came to 6 bases and at J to 0 bases, leaving 9 bases not matched to a gene. Looked up from germline, CDR1 is SNHLY and CDR2 is FYNNEI. This CDR3 is built from 18 residues. The CDR3 DNA reads as TGTGCCAGCAGGAGGACTAGCGGGGAACTAAGCTCCTACAATGAGCAGTTCTTC. It codes for CASRRTSGELSSYNEQFF.

V and J are TRBV20-1 and TRBJ2-1, with 16 nucleotides matching TRBD2. This CDR3 spans 18 amino acids. Trimming cost V 3 bases and J 3 bases; bases outside gene matches: 8. Germline loops: CDR1 DFQATT, CDR2 SNEGSKA (reference sequence). The CDR3 coding sequence is TGCAGTGCTAGGGGACTAGCGGGGGGGCCGGTAAGCTACAATGAGCAGTTCTTC. It codes for CSARGLAGGPVSYNEQFF.

The chain couples TRBV6-5 to TRBJ1-6; TRBD1 agrees at 9 bases. This CDR3 has 18 amino acids. Germline assignment: CDR1 MNHEY and CDR2 SVGAGI. V shed 3 bases, J shed 5 bases, and the junction held 11 bases outside the gene matches. The CDR3 protein is CASSYFRPRDRDNSPLHF. The CDR3 bases are TGTGCCAGCAGTTATTTCCGGCCCCGGGACAGGGATAATTCACCCCTCCACTTT.

This clonotype has only a few counts. The chain is built from TRBV7-4 and TRBJ2-7, with 12 bases lining up with TRBD2. Trimming took 4 bases from V and 2 from J; bases not matched to a gene: 3. This CDR3 has 15 residues. Germline assignment: CDR1 SGHVT and CDR2 SQSDAQ. The CDR3 loop reads CASSWGLAGPYEQYF. In DNA form, the CDR3 reads TGTGCCAGCAGCTGGGGACTAGCGGGCCCCTACGAGCAGTACTTC.

A single count supports this clonotype. The chain is built from TRBV9 and TRBJ2-1; D perhaps matches TRBD1 (5 bases). Germline lookup yields CDR1 SGDLS and CDR2 YYNGEE. The CDR3 runs 14 residues. V was pared by 0 bases and J by 4 bases, with 8 bases between. In DNA form, the CDR3 reads TGTGCCAGCAGCGTAGAGGGGTATTACAATGAGCAGTTCTTC. Protein product: CASSVEGYYNEQFF.

CDR3 sequence: CASSQAPLPTGELFF. DNA for the CDR3: TGCGCCAGCAGCCAAGCCCCACTTCCCACCGGGGAGCTGTTTTTT. The rearrangement joins TRBV4-1 to TRBJ2-2, with no clear D. V was shortened by 1 base and J by 4 bases, with 10 bases between the two germline ends. This CDR3 contains 15 residues. The germline V gene encodes CDR1 MGHRA and CDR2 YSYEKL.

This chain links TRBV5-1 with TRBJ2-7; 7 positions agree with TRBD1. Germline assignment: CDR1 SGHRS and CDR2 YFSETQ. V was clipped by 2 bases and J by 4 bases; unmatched bases: 6. The CDR3 extends over 14 amino acids. CDR3 coding DNA: TGCGCCAGCAGCTTTGGGACAGACGGGTACGAGCAGTACTTC. This gives the protein CASSFGTDGYEQYF.

This clonotype was observed at least ten times. The chain combines TRBV20-1 with TRBJ1-6, with D maybe TRBD1 (6 bases). The CDR3 contains 16 residues. Germline V gene data show CDR1 as DFQATT and CDR2 as SNEGSKA (reference sequence). V was cut by 4 bases and J by 4 bases, with 17 bases left in between. The CDR3, as DNA: TGCAGTGCTAAGGCGCAGGGGCAGAGGTATAATTCACCCCTCCACTTT. Translation: CSAKAQGQRYNSPLHF.

With regard to this clonotype: A much larger clone lies one base from this, so it may be a read error. The J gene is TRBJ2-1, the V gene TRBV20-1, with unresolved D. This CDR3 is 11 amino acids long. Germline-derived CDR1 and CDR2 are DFQATT and SNEGSKA (reference sequence). In DNA form, the CDR3 reads TGCAGTGCCCGGAGCTACACTGAGCAGTTCTTC. Its translation: CSARSYTEQFF.

The chain links TRBV5-1 to TRBJ2-7; the match to TRBD2 covers 9 bases. The CDR3 consists of 17 residues. Germline V gene lookup returns CDR1 SGHRS and CDR2 YFSETQ. V trimming: 1 base; J trimming: 4 bases; junction bases outside the gene matches: 12. The chain's CDR3 is CASSLTRSPGLAYEQYF. For the CDR3, the DNA is TGCGCCAGCAGCTTGACCCGCTCACCGGGACTAGCTTACGAGCAGTACTTC. The full variable domain, completed using reference TRBV5-1 and TRBJ2-7, is KAGVTQTPRYLIKTRGQQVTLSCSPISGHRSVSWYQQTPGQGLQFLFEYFSETQRNKGNFPGRFSGRQFSNSRSEMNVSTLELGDSALYLCASSLTRSPGLAYEQYFGPGTRLTVT.